Here is one TCR beta chain with its context. Its antigen remains unknown. This table comes from immunoSEQ multiplex PCR, and its TCRdb copy is limited to in-frame clones, with some not included. The data show around 52,000 clones, with 76% seen just once and 12% held by the top ten. The record originates from a study of a mutant IDH1 vaccine in newly diagnosed glioma. Germline assignment: CDR1 SQVTM and CDR2 ANQGSEA. This CDR3 region has 14 residues. The V and J ends lost 6 bases and 4 bases, in that order; junction bases with no gene match: 11. Time point indicated: week 35, safety follow-up. Alongside topical imiquimod, each dose of vaccine comprised 300 ug of mutant IDH1 20-mer peptide.

The chain is built from TRBV29-1 and TRBJ1-2, with TRBD1 identical over 7 bases. This sequence originates from a man between 35 and 55 years old with glioma. Sequenced material: PBMCs, taken from a glioma patient whose treatment included an IDH1 peptide vaccine. DNA of the CDR3: TGCAGCGTCCGAATCGACAGGGAAGGCTATGGCTACACCTTC. It translates to CSVRIDREGYGYTF.